This paragraph covers one TCR beta chain sequence. In the source study's methods: Researchers report that nucleated cell counts were estimated from reference gene primer amplification. Here immunoSEQ multiplex PCR was the method, and the copy in TCRdb shows in-frame clones only, minus some. For V, J and clone size, that table is used; D and trimming come from the DNA. Among more than 15,000 clones listed, 82% were seen once. This entry comes from a study of blood T cell repertoires in COVID-19. As for the study in general: Material from acute and convalescent COVID-19 was sourced from the United States, Italy and Spain. Sources were T cells, B-cell-depleted T cells, or PBMCs; the material itself was cDNA or gDNA.

CDR1 is SGDLS and CDR2 is YYNGEE in the germline V gene. This CDR3 is 16 amino acids long. Trimming at V came to 3 bases and at J to 0 bases, leaving 5 bases not matched to a gene. The clonotype comes from a man at least 80 years old with active or convalescent COVID-19. This rearrangement joins TRBV9 to TRBJ2-1, with 8 bases fitting TRBD2. Sample: peripheral blood. The CDR3 bases are TGTGCCAGCAGCGGATTAGCGGGGTACTCCTACAATGAGCAGTTCTTC. Translation gives CASSGLAGYSYNEQFF. Full variable domain (outside the CDR3, taken from reference TRBV9 and TRBJ2-1): DSGVTQTPKHLITATGQRVTLRCSPRSGDLSVYWYQQSLDQGLQFLIQYYNGEERAKGNILERFSAQQFPDLHSELNLSSLELGDSALYFCASSGLAGYSYNEQFFGPGTRLTVL.